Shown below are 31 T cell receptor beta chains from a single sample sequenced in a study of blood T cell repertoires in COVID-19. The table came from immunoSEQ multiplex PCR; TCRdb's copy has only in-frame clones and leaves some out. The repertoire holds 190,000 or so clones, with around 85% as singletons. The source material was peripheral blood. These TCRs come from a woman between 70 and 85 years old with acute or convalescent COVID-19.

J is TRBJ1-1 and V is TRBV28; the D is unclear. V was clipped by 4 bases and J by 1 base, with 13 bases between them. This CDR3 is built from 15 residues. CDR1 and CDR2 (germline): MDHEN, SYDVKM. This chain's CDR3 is CASSYPVPRNTEAFF. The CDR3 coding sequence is TGTGCCAGCAGTTACCCCGTTCCCAGGAACACTGAAGCTTTCTTT.

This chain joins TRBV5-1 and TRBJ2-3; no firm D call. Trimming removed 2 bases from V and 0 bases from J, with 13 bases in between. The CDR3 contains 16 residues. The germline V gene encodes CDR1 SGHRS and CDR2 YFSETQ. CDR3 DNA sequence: TGCGCCAGCAGCTTAACGGTAGCTGCTAGCACAGATACGCAGTATTTT. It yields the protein CASSLTVAASTDTQYF.

CDR3 nucleotides: TGTGCCAGTAGGGACAGGGTACCCAATCAGCCCCAGCATTTT. This translates into CASRDRVPNQPQHF. This chain joins TRBV19 and TRBJ1-5; 8 nucleotides line up with TRBD1. Per germline, CDR1 LNHDA and CDR2 SQIVND (reference sequence). With V trimmed by 6 bases and J by 3 bases, 4 bases remained unmatched. The CDR3 length is 14 residues.

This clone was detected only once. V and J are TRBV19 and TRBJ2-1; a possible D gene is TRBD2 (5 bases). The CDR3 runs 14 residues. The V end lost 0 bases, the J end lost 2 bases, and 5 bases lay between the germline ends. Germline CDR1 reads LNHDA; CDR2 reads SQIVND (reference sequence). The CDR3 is CASSIDGAYNEQFF. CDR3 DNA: TGTGCCAGTAGTATAGACGGGGCCTACAATGAGCAGTTCTTC.

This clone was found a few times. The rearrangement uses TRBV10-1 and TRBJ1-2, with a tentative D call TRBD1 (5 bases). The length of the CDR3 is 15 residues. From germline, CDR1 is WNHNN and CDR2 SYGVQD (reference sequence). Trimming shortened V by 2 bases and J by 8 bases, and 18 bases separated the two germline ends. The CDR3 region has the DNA TGCGCCAGCAGTGAGACCCGGGGGACCGCCGGGGGCTACACCTTC. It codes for CASSETRGTAGGYTF.

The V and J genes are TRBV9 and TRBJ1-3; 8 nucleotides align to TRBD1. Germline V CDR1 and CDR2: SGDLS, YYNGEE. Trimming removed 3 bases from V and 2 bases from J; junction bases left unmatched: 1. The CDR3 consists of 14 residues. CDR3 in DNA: TGTGCCAGCAGCGCGACAGGGGCTGGAAACACCATATATTTT. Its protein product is CASSATGAGNTIYF.

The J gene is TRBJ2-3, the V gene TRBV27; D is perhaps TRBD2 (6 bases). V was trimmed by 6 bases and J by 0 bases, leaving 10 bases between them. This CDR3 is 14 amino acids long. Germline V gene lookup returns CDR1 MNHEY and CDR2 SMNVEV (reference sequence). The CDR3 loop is CASRLSGSTDTQYF. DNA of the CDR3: TGTGCCAGCAGGCTCAGCGGGAGCACAGATACGCAGTATTTT.

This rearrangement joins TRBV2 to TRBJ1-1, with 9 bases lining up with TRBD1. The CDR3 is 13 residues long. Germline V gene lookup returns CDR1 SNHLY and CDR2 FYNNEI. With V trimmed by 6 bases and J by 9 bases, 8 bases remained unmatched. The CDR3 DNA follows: TGTGCCAGCAGCCTGGGACAGGGCGCCCAAGCTTTCTTT. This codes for CASSLGQGAQAFF.

The CDR3 loop is CASSQETGNTEAFF. The CDR3 nucleotides read TGCGCCAGCAGCCAAGAAACGGGAAACACTGAAGCTTTCTTT. V usage is TRBV4-3 and J usage is TRBJ1-1; D is uncertain. The CDR3 is made up of 14 amino acids. The germline gives CDR1 LGHNA, CDR2 YSLEER. V was shortened by 0 bases and J by 2 bases, with 7 bases between the two germline ends.

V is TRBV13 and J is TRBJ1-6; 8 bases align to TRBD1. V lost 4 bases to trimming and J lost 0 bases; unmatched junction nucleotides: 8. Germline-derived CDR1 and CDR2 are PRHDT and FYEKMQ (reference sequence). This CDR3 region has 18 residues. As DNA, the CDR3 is TGTGCCAGCAGCTCCCGGGACAGGACGAGCTCCTATAATTCACCCCTCCACTTT. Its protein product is CASSSRDRTSSYNSPLHF.

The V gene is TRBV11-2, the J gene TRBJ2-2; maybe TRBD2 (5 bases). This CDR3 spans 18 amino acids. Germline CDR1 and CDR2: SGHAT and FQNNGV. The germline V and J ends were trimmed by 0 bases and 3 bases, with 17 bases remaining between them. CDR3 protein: CASSLDRADSAHTGELFF. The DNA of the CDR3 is TGTGCCAGCAGCTTAGATAGGGCGGATAGCGCCCACACCGGGGAGCTGTTTTTT.

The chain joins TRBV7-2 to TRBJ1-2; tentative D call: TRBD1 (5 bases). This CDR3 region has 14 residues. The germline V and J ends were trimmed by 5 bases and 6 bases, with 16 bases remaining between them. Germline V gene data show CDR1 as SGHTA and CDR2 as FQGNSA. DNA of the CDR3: TGTGCCAGCAGCGCGGATCACAGGAGGGATGGCTACACCTTC. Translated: CASSADHRRDGYTF.

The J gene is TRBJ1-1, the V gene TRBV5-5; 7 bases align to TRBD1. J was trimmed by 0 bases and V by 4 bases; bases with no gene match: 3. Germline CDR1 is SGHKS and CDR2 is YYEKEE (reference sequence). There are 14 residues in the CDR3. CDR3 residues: CASSQGQLNTEAFF. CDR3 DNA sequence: TGTGCCAGCAGCCAGGGACAGTTGAACACTGAAGCTTTCTTT.

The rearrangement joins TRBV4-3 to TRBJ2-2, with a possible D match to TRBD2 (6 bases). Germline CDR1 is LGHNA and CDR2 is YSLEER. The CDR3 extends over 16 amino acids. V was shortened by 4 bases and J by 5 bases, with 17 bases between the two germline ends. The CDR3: CASSLGWRDSTGELFF. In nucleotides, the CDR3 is TGCGCCAGCAGCCTTGGTTGGAGGGACTCTACCGGGGAGCTGTTTTTT.

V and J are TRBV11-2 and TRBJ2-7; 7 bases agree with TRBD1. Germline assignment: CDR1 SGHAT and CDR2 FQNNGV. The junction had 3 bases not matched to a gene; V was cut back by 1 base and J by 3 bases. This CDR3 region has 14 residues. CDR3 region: CASSLGGTDYEQYF. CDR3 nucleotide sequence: TGTGCCAGCAGCTTAGGAGGGACAGACTACGAGCAGTACTTC.

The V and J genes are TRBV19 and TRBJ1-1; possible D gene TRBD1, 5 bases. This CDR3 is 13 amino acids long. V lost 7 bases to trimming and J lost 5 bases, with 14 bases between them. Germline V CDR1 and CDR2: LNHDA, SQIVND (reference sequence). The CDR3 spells CASKQAVGTEAFF. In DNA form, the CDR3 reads TGTGCCAGTAAACAGGCGGTGGGGACTGAAGCTTTCTTT.

The CDR3: CASSILRGDTQYF. The CDR3, as DNA: TGTGCCAGCAGTATCCTCAGGGGGGATACGCAGTATTTT. The chain couples TRBV6-5 to TRBJ2-3; TRBD1 aligns across 7 bases. V shed 5 bases and J 6 bases; nucleotides not matched to a gene: 5. CDR1 and CDR2 (germline): MNHEY, SVGAGI. The CDR3 runs 13 residues.

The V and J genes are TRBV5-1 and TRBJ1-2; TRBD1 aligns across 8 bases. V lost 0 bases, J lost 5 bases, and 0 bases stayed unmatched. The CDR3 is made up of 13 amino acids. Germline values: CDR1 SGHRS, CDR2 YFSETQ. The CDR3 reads CASSLDRGYGYTF. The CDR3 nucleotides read TGCGCCAGCAGCTTGGACAGGGGGTATGGCTACACCTTC.

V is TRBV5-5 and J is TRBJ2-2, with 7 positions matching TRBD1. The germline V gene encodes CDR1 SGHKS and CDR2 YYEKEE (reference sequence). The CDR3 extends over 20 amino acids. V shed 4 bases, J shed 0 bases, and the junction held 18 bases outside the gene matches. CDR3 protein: CASSRGVLATGTPNTGELFF. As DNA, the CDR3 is TGTGCCAGCAGCCGAGGAGTCCTTGCGACAGGGACCCCGAACACCGGGGAGCTGTTTTTT.

Here the CDR3 reads CASSKTSGRNTGELFF. For the CDR3, the DNA is TGTGCCAGCAGCAAAACTAGCGGGAGGAACACCGGGGAGCTGTTTTTT. This sequence joins TRBV5-6 and TRBJ2-2, with TRBD2 identical over 11 bases. The CDR3 covers 16 residues. Germline lookup yields CDR1 SGHDT and CDR2 YYEEEE. The V segment lost 4 bases and the J segment 1 base; nucleotides outside the gene matches: 3.

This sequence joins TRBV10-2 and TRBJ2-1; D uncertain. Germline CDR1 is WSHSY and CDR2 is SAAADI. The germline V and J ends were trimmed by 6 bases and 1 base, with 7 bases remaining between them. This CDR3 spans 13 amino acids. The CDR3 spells CASSVLSYNEQFF. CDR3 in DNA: TGCGCCAGCAGCGTTTTGTCCTACAATGAGCAGTTCTTC.

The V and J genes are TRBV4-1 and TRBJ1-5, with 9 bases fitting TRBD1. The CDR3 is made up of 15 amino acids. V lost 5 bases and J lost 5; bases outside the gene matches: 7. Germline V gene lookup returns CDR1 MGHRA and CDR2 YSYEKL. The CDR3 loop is CASSKRQGDDQPQHF. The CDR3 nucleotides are TGCGCCAGCAGCAAACGACAGGGGGACGATCAGCCCCAGCATTTT.

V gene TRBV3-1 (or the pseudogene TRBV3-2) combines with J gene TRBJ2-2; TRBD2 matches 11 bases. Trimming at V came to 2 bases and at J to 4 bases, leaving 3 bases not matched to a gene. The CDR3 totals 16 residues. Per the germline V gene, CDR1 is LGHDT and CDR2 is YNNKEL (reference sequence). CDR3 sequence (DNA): TGTGCCAGCAGCCAACTTCTAGCGGGGGGCACCGGGGAGCTGTTTTTT. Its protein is CASSQLLAGGTGELFF.

CDR3: CASSFFTGLETQYF. CDR3 in DNA: TGTGCCAGCAGCTTTTTCACAGGGTTAGAGACCCAGTACTTC. The V call is TRBV7-2, the J call TRBJ2-5; tentative D call: TRBD1 (6 bases). This CDR3 is 14 amino acids long. Trimming shortened V by 3 bases and J by 4 bases, and 12 bases separated the two germline ends. The germline CDR1 and CDR2 sequences are SGHTA and FQGNSA.

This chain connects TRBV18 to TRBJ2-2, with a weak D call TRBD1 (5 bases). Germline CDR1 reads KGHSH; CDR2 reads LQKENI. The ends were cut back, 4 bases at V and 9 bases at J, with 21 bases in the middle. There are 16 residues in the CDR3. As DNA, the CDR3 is TGTGCCAGCTCACTCAGGGATCCCTCTATATCCCGGGAGCTGTTTTTT. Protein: CASSLRDPSISRELFF.

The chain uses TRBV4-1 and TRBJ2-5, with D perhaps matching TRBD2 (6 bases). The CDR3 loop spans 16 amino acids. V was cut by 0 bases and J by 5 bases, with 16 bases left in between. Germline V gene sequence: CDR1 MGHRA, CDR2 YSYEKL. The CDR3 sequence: CASSQDLYGGGETQYF. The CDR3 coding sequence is TGCGCCAGCAGCCAAGATCTGTACGGAGGAGGGGAGACCCAGTACTTC.

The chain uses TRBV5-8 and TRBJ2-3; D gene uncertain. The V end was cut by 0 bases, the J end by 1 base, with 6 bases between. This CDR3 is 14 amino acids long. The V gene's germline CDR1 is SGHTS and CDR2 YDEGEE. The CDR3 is CASSLEQGTDTQYF. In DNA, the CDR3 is TGTGCCAGCAGCTTGGAACAAGGCACAGATACGCAGTATTTT.

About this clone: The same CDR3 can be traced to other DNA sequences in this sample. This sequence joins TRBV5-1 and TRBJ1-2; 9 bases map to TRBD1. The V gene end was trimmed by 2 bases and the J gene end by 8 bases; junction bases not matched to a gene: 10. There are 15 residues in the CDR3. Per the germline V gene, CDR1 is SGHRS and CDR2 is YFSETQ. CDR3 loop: CASSLEGQGAGGYTF. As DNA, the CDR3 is TGCGCCAGCAGCTTAGAGGGACAGGGAGCGGGAGGCTACACCTTC.

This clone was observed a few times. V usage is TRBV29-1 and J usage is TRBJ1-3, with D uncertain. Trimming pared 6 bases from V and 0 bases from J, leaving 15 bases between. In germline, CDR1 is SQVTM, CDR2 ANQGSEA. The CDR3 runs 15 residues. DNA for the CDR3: TGCAGCGTGGATTCGACGGGGAGCTCTGGAAACACCATATATTTT. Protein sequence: CSVDSTGSSGNTIYF.

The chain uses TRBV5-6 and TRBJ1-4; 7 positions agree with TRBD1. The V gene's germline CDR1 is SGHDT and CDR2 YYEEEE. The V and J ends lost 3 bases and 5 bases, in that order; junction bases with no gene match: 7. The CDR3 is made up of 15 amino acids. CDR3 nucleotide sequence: TGTGCCAGCAGCTCCTTCGGGACAGCAAATGAAAAACTGTTTTTT. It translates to CASSSFGTANEKLFF.

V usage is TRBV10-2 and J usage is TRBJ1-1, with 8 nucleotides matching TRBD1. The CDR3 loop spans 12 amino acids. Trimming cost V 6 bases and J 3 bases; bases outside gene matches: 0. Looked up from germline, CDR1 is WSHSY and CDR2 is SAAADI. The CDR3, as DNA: TGCGCCAGCAGGACAGGGGACACTGAAGCTTTCTTT. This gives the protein CASRTGDTEAFF.